This is a list of T cell receptor beta chains from one sample in a study of blood T cell repertoires in COVID-19. Generated by immunoSEQ multiplex PCR, the TCRdb table keeps only in-frame clones and is missing some. The sample includes about 180,000 clones, more than 80% of them seen just once. The specimen sequenced was PBMCs or T cells enriched from blood (not recorded which). These receptors all stem from a man between 35 and 55 years old who had recovered from COVID-19. The CDR3 runs from the conserved cysteine through the conserved F or W. A D gene is named only where the DNA matches it firmly. Clone size is shown for a subset of rows, as once, few, many or a class of expanded clone.

cdr3_nt,cdr3_aa,v_call,clone_size,d_call,j_call
TGTGCCAGCAGTTCAAGACTAGCGGGCGAGCAGTACTTC,CASSSRLAGEQYF,TRBV11-1,NA,TRBD2,TRBJ2-7
TGTGCCAGTAGTGACCGACAGGGTATCGCCGAGCAGTACTTC,CASSDRQGIAEQYF,TRBV19,once,TRBD1,TRBJ2-7
TGTGCCAGTTACCGGGACAATGGGTCCGGGGAGCTGTTTTTT,CASYRDNGSGELFF,TRBV28,NA,NA,TRBJ2-2
TGTGCCAGTAGTTTCCCTAAACAGGGTGGGAGTCAGCCCCAGCATTTT,CASSFPKQGGSQPQHF,TRBV19,NA,NA,TRBJ1-5
TGTGCCGCCCACGGATTCCGGGACAGCACTGAAGCTTTCTTT,CAAHGFRDSTEAFF,TRBV6-5,NA,TRBD1,TRBJ1-1
TGTGCCAGCAGCTTAGGGGTTGCGGACACTGAAGCTTTCTTT,CASSLGVADTEAFF,TRBV5-4,NA,NA,TRBJ1-1
TGTGCCAGCAGCGTAGATGTTCGGGACAGATATAACGAGCAGTACTTC,CASSVDVRDRYNEQYF,TRBV9,NA,TRBD1,TRBJ2-7
TGTGCCAGCAGGCTTGGGAGTGGCACTGAAGCTTTCTTT,CASRLGSGTEAFF,TRBV28,NA,NA,TRBJ1-1
TGTGCCTGGGGCCAGGGGAGCAATCAGCCCCAGCATTTT,CAWGQGSNQPQHF,TRBV30,NA,NA,TRBJ1-5
TGTGCCAGCAGTACAGGGGCGGATACGCAGTATTTT,CASSTGADTQYF,TRBV2,few,TRBD1,TRBJ2-3
TGTGCCAGCAGGGACAGGGTACATTCACCCCTCCACTTT,CASRDRVHSPLHF,TRBV6-5,NA,TRBD1,TRBJ1-6
TGTGCCAGCATCCCCGACAGGGCGAACACCGGGGAGCTGTTTTTT,CASIPDRANTGELFF,TRBV5-8,NA,TRBD1,TRBJ2-2
TGCGCCAGCAGCTTGGGGCAGGGGGTCACTGAAGCTTTCTTT,CASSLGQGVTEAFF,TRBV5-1,NA,TRBD1,TRBJ1-1
TGTGCCAGCAGCCCGGGATTCGACAATGAGCAGTTCTTC,CASSPGFDNEQFF,TRBV11-1,NA,NA,TRBJ2-1
TGTGCCAGCAGTAGACAGGGATCGCCCCAGCATTTT,CASSRQGSPQHF,TRBV6-5,NA,TRBD1,TRBJ1-5
TGCGCCAGCAGGGACAGGGGGCCGAGATCCTTCTATGGCTACACCTTC,CASRDRGPRSFYGYTF,TRBV5-1,NA,TRBD1,TRBJ1-2
TGTGCCAGCAGCCAAGCCGGGGCAGGGGCAAATGGCTACACCTTC,CASSQAGAGANGYTF,TRBV3-1/TRBV3-2,NA,NA,TRBJ1-2
TGTGCCAGCAGCCCTCCCTATGCAGGGGGCGGGGAAGCTTTCTTT,CASSPPYAGGGEAFF,TRBV7-9,NA,TRBD1,TRBJ1-1
TGCGCCAGCAGCTTGGAAAACAGGAATGAGCAGTTCTTC,CASSLENRNEQFF,TRBV5-1,NA,NA,TRBJ2-1
TGTGCCAGCAGTGAAGAGAGGGAGTTGGGGGAGACCCAGTACTTC,CASSEERELGETQYF,TRBV6-1,NA,NA,TRBJ2-5
TGTGCCAGCAGTTTGGGAGAAGGCTACACCTTC,CASSLGEGYTF,TRBV28,NA,NA,TRBJ1-2
TGTGCCAGTAGTACAATGGGGCTCTCTGGGGCCAACGTCCTGACTTTC,CASSTMGLSGANVLTF,TRBV19,NA,NA,TRBJ2-6
TGTGCCAGCAGCCCCTCGGGAGGCGGGAGAAGGTACGAGCAGTACTTC,CASSPSGGGRRYEQYF,TRBV7-8,NA,TRBD2,TRBJ2-7
TGTGCCAGCAAGGCGCAGGACCTCAAGGGGTATGGCTACACCTTC,CASKAQDLKGYGYTF,TRBV2,NA,NA,TRBJ1-2
TGTGCCAGCTCACCACCGCCAGGGGCCAATCAGCCCCAGCATTTT,CASSPPPGANQPQHF,TRBV18,NA,NA,TRBJ1-5
TGTGCCAGCAGTCACGATTCCGGGGCAACTAATGAAAAACTGTTTTTT,CASSHDSGATNEKLFF,TRBV5-4,NA,NA,TRBJ1-4
TGTGCCAGCAGTGTAGCCAGGGTCACTGAAGCTTTCTTT,CASSVARVTEAFF,TRBV6-1,NA,NA,TRBJ1-1
TGCGCCAGCAGCTTGGGGTTTGTTACAGACCAGAACACTGAAGCTTTCTTT,CASSLGFVTDQNTEAFF,TRBV5-1,NA,NA,TRBJ1-1